One sample yielded the 30 T cell receptor beta chains listed below, sequenced in a study of shared clonotypes between healthy human individuals. Assay used: immunoSEQ multiplex PCR; TCRdb lists only in-frame clones, some missing. Of under 650,000 clones listed, 90% to 96% are singletons. Sequences were obtained from naive CD4+ T cells sorted from blood. Subset: CD45RA+ positively selected. Receptors originate from a young woman in good health.

The chain joins TRBV18 to TRBJ2-2; 7 bases are shared with TRBD1. V lost 2 bases, J lost 6 bases, and 9 bases stayed unmatched. Per germline, CDR1 KGHSH and CDR2 LQKENI. The CDR3 has 16 residues. CDR3 in DNA: TGTGCCAGCTCACCAGTTAAAGGGGGCGTCTCCGGGGAGCTGTTTTTT. This sequence encodes CASSPVKGGVSGELFF.

This sequence joins TRBV27 and TRBJ1-2; a possible D gene is TRBD1 (6 bases). Germline loops: CDR1 MNHEY, CDR2 SMNVEV (reference sequence). V lost 3 bases and J lost 14, with 25 bases in between. The CDR3 spans 15 residues. The CDR3 nucleotides are TGTGCCAGCAGTTTTCGTGGGAGCGGTGGGGGGCGATATACCTTC. Its translation: CASSFRGSGGGRYTF.

The genes are TRBV10-2 and TRBJ2-7; a weak D match, TRBD1 (6 bases). Germline V lookup: CDR1 WSHSY, CDR2 SAAADI. V lost 3 bases and J 0 bases, leaving 9 bases between the germline ends. There are 14 residues in the CDR3. CDR3 DNA sequence: TGCGCCAGCAGTGAAACAGGGCGCTCCTACGAGCAGTACTTC. It translates to CASSETGRSYEQYF.

This clone has only one observation. The chain has TRBV6-1 and TRBJ1-2, with D possibly matching TRBD1 (5 bases). V lost 6 bases and J lost 4, with 18 bases in between. CDR3 size: 15 residues. Germline-derived CDR1 and CDR2 are MNHNS and SASEGT. The CDR3 loop reads CASRPDISGPYGYTF. The CDR3 region has the DNA TGTGCCAGCAGGCCGGACATCTCCGGGCCCTATGGCTACACCTTC.

J is TRBJ2-1 and V is TRBV6-4; the match to TRBD2 covers 8 bases. Germline-derived CDR1 and CDR2 are MRHNA and SNTAGT. J gave up 4 bases and V 10 bases, and 6 bases lay outside the gene matches. The CDR3 runs 13 residues. The CDR3 sequence is CANRGGPYNEQFF. DNA of the CDR3: TGTGCCAACCGGGGGGGCCCGTACAATGAGCAGTTCTTC.

This chain connects TRBV1 to TRBJ2-1; the tabulated D call, TRBD1, remains unverified against the DNA. TRBV1 has pseudogene status. This CDR3 spans 18 amino acids. The CDR3: CTSSQETDWDISYNEQFF. DNA of the CDR3: TGCACCAGCAGCCAAGAAACGGACTGGGACATATCCTACAATGAGCAGTTCTTC.

V and J are TRBV27 and TRBJ2-5; a weak D match, TRBD1 (6 bases). The CDR3 contains 15 residues. Germline assignment: CDR1 MNHEY and CDR2 SMNVEV (reference sequence). The V and J ends lost 8 bases and 5 bases respectively, with 21 bases between them. CDR3: CASGKLRGILETQYF. Here the CDR3 DNA reads TGTGCCAGCGGAAAACTAAGGGGGATTTTGGAGACCCAGTACTTC.

This chain joins TRBV2 and TRBJ1-2; D is undetermined. Germline values: CDR1 SNHLY, CDR2 FYNNEI. This CDR3 spans 12 amino acids. V was pared by 7 bases and J by 4 bases, with 10 bases between. The CDR3 bases are TGTGCCAGCACGGTGGGTTCCTATGGCTACACCTTC. This gives the protein CASTVGSYGYTF. Based on the CDR3 plus reference TRBV2 and TRBJ1-2, the full variable domain is EPEVTQTPSHQVTQMGQEVILRCVPISNHLYFYWYRQILGQKVEFLVSFYNNEISEKSEIFDDQFSVERPDGSNFTLKIRSTKLEDSAMYFCASTVGSYGYTFGSGTRLTVV.

The gene calls are TRBV19 and TRBJ1-5; 10 bases line up with TRBD1. V was clipped by 5 bases and J by 5 bases; unmatched bases: 15. Germline V gives CDR1 LNHDA, CDR2 SQIVND (reference sequence). The CDR3 runs 18 residues. CDR3 protein: CASSQVEGQGQGYQPQHF. CDR3 DNA sequence: TGTGCCAGTAGTCAAGTGGAAGGGCAGGGACAGGGGTATCAGCCCCAGCATTTT. The full variable domain, completed using reference TRBV19 and TRBJ1-5, is DGGITQSPKYLFRKEGQNVTLSCEQNLNHDAMYWYRQDPGQGLRLIYYSQIVNDFQKGDIAEGYSVSREKKESFPLTVTSAQKNPTAFYLCASSQVEGQGQGYQPQHFGDGTRLSIL.

The J gene is TRBJ2-5, the V gene TRBV29-1; the D is unclear. Germline V gene sequence: CDR1 SQVTM, CDR2 ANQGSEA. The germline V and J ends were trimmed by 4 bases and 2 bases, with 8 bases remaining between them. The CDR3 sequence is 12 residues long. The CDR3 loop reads CSVVNEQETQYF. DNA for the CDR3: TGCAGCGTTGTTAATGAGCAAGAGACCCAGTACTTC.

A remark on this clone: The sample contains more than one DNA sequence encoding this CDR3. The chain links TRBV27 to TRBJ2-7; possible D gene TRBD1, 6 bases. Looked up from germline, CDR1 is MNHEY and CDR2 is SMNVEV (reference sequence). The CDR3 has 12 residues. V was trimmed by 3 bases and J by 4 bases, leaving 7 bases between them. The CDR3 DNA reads as TGTGCCAGCAGTTTGAGGGGGTACGAGCAGTACTTC. Amino acids: CASSLRGYEQYF.

This chain links TRBV9 with TRBJ2-3; TRBD1 agrees at 7 bases. This CDR3 comprises 15 residues. CDR1 is SGDLS and CDR2 is YYNGEE in the germline V gene. Germline trimming cut 3 bases from V and 4 bases from J; bases unmatched to any gene: 8. As DNA, the CDR3 is TGTGCCAGCAGCGCCCGGGACAGCCGATCAGATACGCAGTATTTT. Protein sequence: CASSARDSRSDTQYF.

V gene TRBV19 combines with J gene TRBJ2-7; D perhaps matches TRBD2 (5 bases). The length of the CDR3 is 14 residues. The V gene lost 3 bases and the J gene lost 0 bases, with 9 bases spanning the gap. Germline lookup yields CDR1 LNHDA and CDR2 SQIVND (reference sequence). The chain's CDR3 is CASSINGNSYEQYF. The CDR3 DNA follows: TGTGCCAGTAGTATTAACGGGAACTCCTACGAGCAGTACTTC.

The chain carries TRBV6-6 and TRBJ1-3; 7 positions agree with TRBD1. The V segment lost 0 bases and the J segment 5 bases; nucleotides outside the gene matches: 1. Germline V gene lookup returns CDR1 MNHNY and CDR2 SVGAGI (reference sequence). The CDR3 runs 14 residues. CDR3 sequence (DNA): TGTGCCAGCAGTTACTCAGGGGGCCGAAACACCATATATTTT. Its translation is CASSYSGGRNTIYF.

V usage is TRBV6-5 and J usage is TRBJ2-2; D ambiguous. Germline V CDR1 and CDR2: MNHEY, SVGAGI. This CDR3 is 13 amino acids long. Trimming took 2 bases from V and 6 from J, leaving 7 bases between them. The CDR3 is CASSYRLPGELFF. The DNA for the CDR3 is TGTGCCAGCAGTTACCGTTTGCCCGGGGAGCTGTTTTTT.

The chain has TRBV29-1 and TRBJ2-3; the D gene could be TRBD1 or TRBD2 (5 bases each). The CDR3 spans 15 residues. In germline, CDR1 is SQVTM, CDR2 ANQGSEA. Trimming took off 2 bases at V and 1 base at J, with 13 bases between the two ends. The CDR3 nucleotides are TGCAGCGTTGAACCCAGGGTGGGGGGCACAGATACGCAGTATTTT. It specifies CSVEPRVGGTDTQYF.

The V call is TRBV28, the J call TRBJ2-3; 8 bases fit TRBD1. The germline V gene encodes CDR1 MDHEN and CDR2 SYDVKM. Trimming took 1 base from V and 3 from J; bases not matched to a gene: 6. This CDR3 spans 16 amino acids. CDR3 region: CASSLSQGAGTDTQYF. The DNA for the CDR3 is TGTGCCAGCAGTTTATCCCAGGGGGCTGGGACAGATACGCAGTATTTT.

V usage is TRBV20-1 and J usage is TRBJ2-1; tentatively, D is TRBD2 (5 bases). Trimming removed 2 bases at V and 10 bases at J, with 9 bases between. The CDR3 loop spans 11 amino acids. Germline V gene data show CDR1 as DFQATT and CDR2 as SNEGSKA (reference sequence). The DNA for the CDR3 is TGCAGTGCTAGAAGCACGGGGGAGCAGTTCTTC. It translates to CSARSTGEQFF.

The chain is built from TRBV5-4 and TRBJ2-1; 8 bases line up with TRBD2. CDR1 is SGHNT and CDR2 is YYREEE in the germline V gene (reference sequence). Trimming at V came to 4 bases and at J to 10 bases, leaving 4 bases not matched to a gene. CDR3 size: 12 residues. This CDR3 reads CASSTSGNEQFF. The CDR3 region has the DNA TGTGCCAGCAGCACTAGCGGTAACGAGCAGTTCTTC.

The chain uses TRBV6-1 and TRBJ1-1; D not resolved. The CDR3 has 13 residues. V shed 3 bases and J shed 0 bases, with 5 bases lying between them. The V gene's germline CDR1 is MNHNS and CDR2 SASEGT. This CDR3 reads CASSDSLNTEAFF. In nucleotides, the CDR3 is TGTGCCAGCAGTGACAGCTTGAACACTGAAGCTTTCTTT.

The CDR3 region has the DNA TGTGCCAGCACTGCCCCTAGCGGTACCTCCTACGAGCAGTACTTC. This translates into CASTAPSGTSYEQYF. This chain connects TRBV28 to TRBJ2-7; 7 nucleotides line up with TRBD2. Per germline, CDR1 MDHEN and CDR2 SYDVKM. Losses at the gene ends were 7 bases for V and 0 bases for J; bases not matched to a gene: 9. This CDR3 comprises 15 residues.

This clone was seen a single time. The chain carries TRBV9 and TRBJ2-7, with TRBD2 matching 14 bases. CDR1 is SGDLS, CDR2 YYNGEE, per germline. After removal of 3 bases from V and 4 bases from J, the junction contained 3 bases not matched to a gene. CDR3 length: 15 residues. The CDR3 spells CASSARTSGRYEQYF. The CDR3 region has the DNA TGTGCCAGCAGCGCGCGGACTAGCGGGAGGTACGAGCAGTACTTC.

The V call is TRBV30, the J call TRBJ1-6; the D gene is possibly TRBD1 (6 bases). The V end lost 5 bases, the J end lost 6 bases, and 17 bases lay between the germline ends. Germline V lookup: CDR1 GTSNPN, CDR2 SVGIG (reference sequence). The CDR3 covers 15 residues. CDR3 loop: CAWGSKQGSNSPLHF. The CDR3 DNA sequence: TGTGCCTGGGGAAGTAAACAGGGAAGTAATTCACCCCTCCACTTT.

The chain recombines TRBV5-8 with TRBJ2-3, with D unresolved. V was clipped by 6 bases and J by 0 bases, with 11 bases between them. The CDR3 runs to 14 residues. Germline V lookup: CDR1 SGHTS, CDR2 YDEGEE. The CDR3 sequence: CASTVYTSTDTQYF. The CDR3 DNA sequence: TGTGCCAGCACGGTGTATACTAGCACAGATACGCAGTATTTT.

V is TRBV18 and J is TRBJ2-7; D perhaps matches TRBD2 (6 bases). Trimming took 4 bases from V and 0 from J, leaving 13 bases between them. Germline V gene lookup returns CDR1 KGHSH and CDR2 LQKENI. The CDR3 is 15 residues long. As DNA, the CDR3 is TGTGCCAGCTCACGCGGGGTCCCAAGCTCCTACGAGCAGTACTTC. Encoded protein: CASSRGVPSSYEQYF.

The V and J genes are TRBV5-1 and TRBJ2-2, with D hard to call. Trimming took 0 bases from V and 6 from J, leaving 9 bases between them. This CDR3 is 14 amino acids long. In germline, CDR1 is SGHRS, CDR2 YFSETQ. CDR3 DNA sequence: TGCGCCAGCAGCTTGGCCTTAGGGTCCGGGGAGCTGTTTTTT. It yields the protein CASSLALGSGELFF.

This clone turned up a few times. This chain connects TRBV19 to TRBJ1-4, with TRBD1 identical over 11 bases. Germline V gives CDR1 LNHDA, CDR2 SQIVND (reference sequence). The CDR3 has 14 amino acids. The V and J ends lost 7 bases and 7 bases, in that order; junction bases with no gene match: 5. In DNA, the CDR3 is TGTGCCAGTAAGGACAGGGGGCATTTTGAAAAACTGTTTTTT. This translates into CASKDRGHFEKLFF.

The rearrangement links TRBV6-1 to TRBJ2-7; the match to TRBD2 covers 8 bases. The trim removed 6 bases at V and 0 bases at J, leaving 7 bases unmatched. There are 15 residues in the CDR3. Germline CDR1 is MNHNS and CDR2 is SASEGT. The DNA for the CDR3 is TGTGCCAGCAGCTTGACTAGCGTAAGCTCCTACGAGCAGTACTTC. Its protein is CASSLTSVSSYEQYF.

The V call is TRBV28, the J call TRBJ1-5; TRBD1 might be the D (5 bases). The V end was cut by 5 bases, the J end by 2 bases, with 16 bases between. The CDR3 sequence is 16 residues long. The germline gives CDR1 MDHEN, CDR2 SYDVKM. The CDR3 DNA sequence: TGTGCCAGCAGTCCGTCCGTCGGGGGTGGCAATCAGCCCCAGCATTTT. It is translated as CASSPSVGGGNQPQHF.

The rearrangement links TRBV7-2 to TRBJ1-3; no definite D call. Germline CDR1 and CDR2: SGHTA and FQGNSA. Trimming stripped 5 bases from V and 0 bases from J, with 8 bases between. The CDR3 covers 14 residues. The CDR3 DNA is TGTGCCAGCAGCCCTTACATCTCTGGAAACACCATATATTTT. Translating it yields CASSPYISGNTIYF.